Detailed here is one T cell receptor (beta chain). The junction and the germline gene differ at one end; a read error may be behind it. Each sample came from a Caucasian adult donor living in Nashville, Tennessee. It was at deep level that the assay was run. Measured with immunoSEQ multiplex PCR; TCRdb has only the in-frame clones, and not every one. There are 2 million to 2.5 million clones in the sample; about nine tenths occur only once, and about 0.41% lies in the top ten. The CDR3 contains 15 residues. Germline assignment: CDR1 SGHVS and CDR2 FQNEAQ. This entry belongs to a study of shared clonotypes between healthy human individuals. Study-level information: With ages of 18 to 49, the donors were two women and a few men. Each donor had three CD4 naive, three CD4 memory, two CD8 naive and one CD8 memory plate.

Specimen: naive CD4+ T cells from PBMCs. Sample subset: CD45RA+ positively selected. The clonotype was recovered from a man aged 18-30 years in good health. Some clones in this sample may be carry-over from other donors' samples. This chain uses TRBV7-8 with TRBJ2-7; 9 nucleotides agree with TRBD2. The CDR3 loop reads CASSLRGIAGVGSNF. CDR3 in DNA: TGTGCCAGCAGCTTAAGAGGAATAGCGGGGGTTGGTTCGAACTTC.